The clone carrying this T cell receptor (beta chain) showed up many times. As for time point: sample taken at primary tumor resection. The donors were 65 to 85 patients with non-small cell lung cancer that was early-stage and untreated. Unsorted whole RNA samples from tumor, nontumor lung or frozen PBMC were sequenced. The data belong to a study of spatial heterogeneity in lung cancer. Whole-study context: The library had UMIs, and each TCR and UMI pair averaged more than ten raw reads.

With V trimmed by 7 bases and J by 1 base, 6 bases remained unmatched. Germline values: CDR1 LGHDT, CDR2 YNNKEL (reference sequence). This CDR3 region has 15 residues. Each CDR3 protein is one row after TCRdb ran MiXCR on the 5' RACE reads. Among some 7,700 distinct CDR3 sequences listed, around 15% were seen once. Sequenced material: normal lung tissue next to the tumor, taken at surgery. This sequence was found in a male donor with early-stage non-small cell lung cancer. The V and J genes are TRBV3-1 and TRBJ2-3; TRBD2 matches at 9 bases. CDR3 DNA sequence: TGTGCCAGCACCATGAGACTAGCGGGCACAGATACGCAGTATTTT. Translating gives CASTMRLAGTDTQYF.